This TCR beta chain was observed in a study of blood T cell repertoires in COVID-19. Study processing details: Nucleated cell number was recorded as an estimate derived from reference gene primer amplification. Sequenced by immunoSEQ multiplex PCR; TCRdb stores in-frame clones only, minus some. The V and J calls and clone size were taken over from that table, and D and trimming were inferred from the DNA. The table shows 88,000 or so clones, with about 85% occurring only once. This clonotype was obtained from a man in his 60s with acute or convalescent COVID-19. Input material: peripheral blood.

The CDR3 DNA sequence: TGTGCTACCATAGGGGGGGCAGGGTACACCGGGGAGCTGTTTTTT. Its protein is CATIGGAGYTGELFF. This chain joins TRBV12-5 and TRBJ2-2, with D perhaps matching TRBD2 (7 bases). Germline loops: CDR1 LGHNT, CDR2 FRNRAP. The CDR3 extends over 15 amino acids. V lost 10 bases and J 3 bases, leaving 18 bases between the germline ends.